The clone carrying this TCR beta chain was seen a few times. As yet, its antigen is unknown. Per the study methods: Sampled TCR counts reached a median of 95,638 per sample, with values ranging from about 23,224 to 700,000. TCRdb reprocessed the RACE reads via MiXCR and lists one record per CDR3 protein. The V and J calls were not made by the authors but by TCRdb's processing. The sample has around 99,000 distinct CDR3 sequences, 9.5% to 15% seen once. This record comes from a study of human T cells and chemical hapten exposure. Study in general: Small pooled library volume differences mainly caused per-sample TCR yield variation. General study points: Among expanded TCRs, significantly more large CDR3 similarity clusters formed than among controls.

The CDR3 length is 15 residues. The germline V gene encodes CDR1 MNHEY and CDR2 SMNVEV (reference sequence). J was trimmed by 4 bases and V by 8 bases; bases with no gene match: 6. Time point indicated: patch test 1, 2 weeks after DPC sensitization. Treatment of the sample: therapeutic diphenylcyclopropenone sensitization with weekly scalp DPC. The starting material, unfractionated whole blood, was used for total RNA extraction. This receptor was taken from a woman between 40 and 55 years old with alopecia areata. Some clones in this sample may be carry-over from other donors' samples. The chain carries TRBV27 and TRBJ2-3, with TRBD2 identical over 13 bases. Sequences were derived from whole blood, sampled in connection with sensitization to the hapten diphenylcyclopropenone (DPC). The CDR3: CASARTSGSADTQYF. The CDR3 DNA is TGTGCCAGCGCAAGGACTAGCGGGAGCGCAGATACGCAGTATTTT.